This is a list of T cell receptor beta chains from one sample in a study of T-cell memory formation after mild COVID-19. TCRdb itself ran the 5' RACE reads through MiXCR, one entry per CDR3 protein. This table holds a few hundred thousand distinct CDR3 sequences, 7.5% to 10% found once. Sequenced material: PBMCs or a T cell subset sorted from them (not recorded which). These receptors were taken from a man aged 18-30 years who had mild COVID-19 (a few samples of this study predate the infection). Cell type and time point are not known. Each CDR3 is given without its conserved first and last residue. For some rows the clone size is stated as once, few or many, or as a class when expanded; others skip it.

few,TRBV7-3,ASRPEAGDHTGELF
-,TRBV7-2,ASSLEGITQY
many,TRBV4-1,ASSQELTSQDTQY
-,TRBV6-5,ASSVRGLEAF
-,TRBV4-2,ASSQDLGPSTDTQY
few,TRBV15,ATSRDGAVRTQY
many,TRBV5-5,ASSLRASTGELF
many,TRBV4-1,ASSRFSGGLWETQY
many,TRBV11-2,ASSPRLAGPSYEQY
many,TRBV4-1,ASSQAVLTGVNIQY
few,TRBV20-1,SVGLGETQY
-,TRBV10-3,AISEGVAGGPGETQY
few,TRBV7-2,ASSQDFLGRNTQY
few,TRBV7-9,ASSRRTSLREKLF
-,TRBV5-4,ASSSPGLAGPLTQY
few,TRBV7-3,ASSPQQGARSGANVLT
many,TRBV4-1,ASSQELSGVGSPLH
-,TRBV5-6,ASSPGTVTYGYT
few,TRBV7-9,ASSLVLGVDEQF
many,TRBV7-9,ASSAGLAEAF
-,TRBV5-1,ASRKDSPSGYT
-,TRBV30,AWSRQVGNEQF
-,TRBV2,ASSNDRGSNQPQH
many,TRBV12-3/TRBV12-4,ASSFRGPGELF
-,TRBV9,ASSVDQRDDNEQF
many,TRBV9,ASSVFPEAGTTGNTIY
-,TRBV6-5,ASIDGSQETQY
many,TRBV11-3,ASSSTRDNEQF
few,TRBV9,ASSPRGASGTYEQY
many,TRBV5-1,ASSWEGNQPQH
-,TRBV20-1,SARTGGGTDTQY
many,TRBV6-4,ASSDSSGAVSEQF
many,TRBV5-1,ASSWDGRGYTEAF
-,TRBV5-1,ASSLVVHRAGAEQY
-,TRBV29-1,SVGGGGETQY
-,TRBV12-3/TRBV12-4,ASSPYRRETQY
many,TRBV10-3,AINFQGGTEAF
few,TRBV4-3,ASSQLPIRKLF
few,TRBV6-2/TRBV6-3,ASKSAGDTQY
many,TRBV24-1,ATGGRSSPLTQY
many,TRBV12-3/TRBV12-4,ASSLGGVNTGELF
-,TRBV7-3,ASSLDSYDEQF
few,TRBV9,ASSIGPAWGLTQY
few,TRBV12-3/TRBV12-4,ASSSAPYEQY
-,TRBV10-2,ASSDTRGAGYT
few,TRBV15,ATSRDGRQSGTQY
few,TRBV6-2/TRBV6-3,ASSYHPGQDSYEQY
-,TRBV4-3,ASSQDVGGLSSTDTQY
few,TRBV25-1,ASSGLAGAGDTQY
few,TRBV20-1,SARPSQETQY
-,TRBV20-1,SARFGPYNEQF
-,TRBV6-5,ASSYGASGSTDTQY
-,TRBV5-5,ASSPTGPDYEQY
-,TRBV19,ASQLSEGRNQPQH
many,TRBV20-1,SASPRALHETQY
-,TRBV5-1,ASSFGALTYNEQF
many,TRBV29-1,SVRSQETQY
-,TRBV5-1,ASGPGLAGMGETQY
-,TRBV6-1,ASSPGEIRQETQY